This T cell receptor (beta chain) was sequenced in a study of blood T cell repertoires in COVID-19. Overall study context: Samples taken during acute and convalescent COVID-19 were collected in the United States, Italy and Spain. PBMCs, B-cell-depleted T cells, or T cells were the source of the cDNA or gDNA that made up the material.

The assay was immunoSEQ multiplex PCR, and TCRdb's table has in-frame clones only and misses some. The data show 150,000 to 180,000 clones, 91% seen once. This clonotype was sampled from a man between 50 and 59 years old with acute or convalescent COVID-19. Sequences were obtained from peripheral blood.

CDR3: CASSPGGTYNEQFF. The CDR3 nucleotides are TGTGCCAGCAGCCCGGGAGGGACTTACAATGAGCAGTTCTTC. The chain recombines TRBV5-4 with TRBJ2-1; 8 bases line up with TRBD2. V trimming: 4 bases; J trimming: 4 bases; junction bases outside the gene matches: 4. This CDR3 region has 14 residues. Germline lookup yields CDR1 SGHNT and CDR2 YYREEE (reference sequence).